The T cell receptor beta chain under discussion was sequenced for a study of blood T cell repertoires in COVID-19. For the study at large: Donors in the United States, Italy and Spain gave samples during acute or convalescent COVID-19. The cDNA or gDNA used as material had been derived from T cells, B-cell-depleted T cells, or PBMCs.

Authors' data handling: Amplification of reference gene primers provided the estimated nucleated cell counts. Assay: immunoSEQ multiplex PCR; the TCRdb copy retains only in-frame clones and omits some. Clonal size and the V and J genes are those of that table, whereas D and trimming came from the DNA. The data contain 300,000 or so clones, approximately 86% of them singletons. Donors were grouped by their self-reported clinical history. Trimming cost V 4 bases and J 4 bases, with 14 bases left between them. The CDR3 is made up of 16 amino acids. Per the germline V gene, CDR1 is SGHTA and CDR2 is FQGNSA.

The sample was PBMCs or T cells enriched from blood (not recorded which). V is TRBV7-2 and J is TRBJ1-6, with unresolved D. The receptor was isolated from a woman in her thirties or forties with acute COVID-19. CDR3 DNA sequence: TGTGCCAGCAGCTCCCGGGGAGGGAGGTATAATTCACCCCTCCACTTT. Amino acids: CASSSRGGRYNSPLHF.